The 32 T cell receptor beta chains presented below share a single source sample, sequenced in a study of blood T cell repertoires in COVID-19. Using immunoSEQ multiplex PCR, the repertoire was profiled, and TCRdb retains in-frame clones only, with some absent. The repertoire includes more than 300,000 clones, 80% to 90% of them detected once, and about 6% sits in the top ten. Sample: peripheral blood. Receptors originate from a woman in her forties or fifties with COVID-19, enrolled during active disease.

The chain has TRBV9 and TRBJ1-6, with 11 bases that match TRBD1. With V trimmed by 5 bases and J by 8 bases, 15 bases remained unmatched. CDR3 length: 18 residues. The V gene's germline CDR1 is SGDLS and CDR2 YYNGEE. CDR3 region: CASRREGGQGAFYSPLHF. The CDR3, as DNA: TGTGCCAGCAGAAGGGAAGGAGGACAGGGGGCTTTTTATTCACCCCTCCACTTT.

The chain employs TRBV2 and TRBJ2-3; TRBD2 matches at 10 bases. V lost 4 bases, J lost 3 bases, and 4 bases stayed unmatched. The CDR3 loop spans 15 amino acids. The germline V gene has CDR1 SNHLY and CDR2 FYNNEI. CDR3 DNA: TGTGCCAGCAGTGGGCCTAGCGGGAGTACAGATACGCAGTATTTT. Translated, it gives CASSGPSGSTDTQYF.

This clone was detected only once. The genes are TRBV4-2 and TRBJ1-2, with 8 nucleotides matching TRBD1. Looked up from germline, CDR1 is LGHNA and CDR2 is YNFKEQ. J was trimmed by 8 bases and V by 4 bases; bases with no gene match: 15. The CDR3 consists of 16 residues. CDR3 protein: CASSPTRTGTRAGYTF. The DNA for the CDR3 is TGTGCCAGCAGCCCGACTCGGACAGGGACGAGAGCGGGCTACACCTTC.

The chain couples TRBV19 to TRBJ2-1; 10 bases match TRBD2. J was trimmed by 10 bases and V by 1 base; bases with no gene match: 22. Germline V lookup: CDR1 LNHDA, CDR2 SQIVND (reference sequence). CDR3 length: 20 residues. DNA for the CDR3: TGTGCCAGTAGTATAGGGGGGGGCGGAAGCGGGAGGGCCCAGTTAGTAGAGCAGTTCTTC. Its translation: CASSIGGGGSGRAQLVEQFF.

The chain carries TRBV27 and TRBJ2-1; 8 nucleotides match TRBD2. Losses at the gene ends were 3 bases for V and 2 bases for J; bases not matched to a gene: 3. The CDR3 covers 15 residues. CDR1 MNHEY and CDR2 SMNVEV come from the germline V gene (reference sequence). As DNA, the CDR3 is TGTGCCAGCAGTTTCCGGACTAGCCCCTACAATGAGCAGTTCTTC. It translates to CASSFRTSPYNEQFF.

The genes are TRBV2 and TRBJ2-1, with 9 bases fitting TRBD2. Trimming took 6 bases from V and 0 from J; bases not matched to a gene: 6. The CDR3 extends over 16 amino acids. Germline CDR1 and CDR2: SNHLY and FYNNEI. The CDR3 DNA reads TGTGCCAGCAGGAATAGCGGGAGAGTCTCCTACAATGAGCAGTTCTTC. Its translation is CASRNSGRVSYNEQFF.

The rearrangement links TRBV5-1 to TRBJ2-5, with 8 positions matching TRBD2. The CDR3 covers 16 residues. Germline V CDR1 and CDR2: SGHRS, YFSETQ. Trimming at V came to 4 bases and at J to 5 bases, leaving 13 bases not matched to a gene. The CDR3 region has the DNA TGCGCCAGCAGCCTAGCGGCGGGACTAGGTCTTGAGACCCAGTACTTC. This translates into CASSLAAGLGLETQYF.

The CDR3 here is CASSLGTSQGELFF. As DNA, the CDR3 is TGTGCCAGCAGCTTAGGGACTAGCCAAGGGGAGCTGTTTTTT. This rearrangement joins TRBV7-3 to TRBJ2-2; 9 bases match TRBD2. Germline lookup yields CDR1 SGHTA and CDR2 FQGTGA. Losses at the gene ends were 2 bases for V and 8 bases for J; bases not matched to a gene: 3. This CDR3 is built from 14 residues.

Details on this clone: Its ends do not fully match the called genes, so a read error is possible. V gene TRBV5-1 combines with J gene TRBJ1-1; TRBD1 matches at 7 bases. Germline-derived CDR1 and CDR2 are SGHRS and YFSETQ. CDR3 length: 15 residues. This chain's CDR3 is CASSLGTGVKTEAFF. The CDR3 DNA is TGCGCCAGCAGCTTGGGAACAGGGGTGAAAACTGAAGCTTTCTTT. Together with reference TRBV5-1 and TRBJ1-1, the CDR3 gives the full variable domain: KAGVTQTPRYLIKTRGQQVTLSCSPISGHRSVSWYQQTPGQGLQFLFEYFSETQRNKGNFPGRFSGRQFSNSRSEMNVSTLELGDSALYLCASSLGTGVKTEAFFGQGTRLTVV.

A note on this clone: This may be a read error, as it is one base from a much larger clone. The chain couples TRBV5-4 to TRBJ1-4; D call uncertain. V was cut by 0 bases and J by 2 bases, with 5 bases left in between. This CDR3 has 14 amino acids. The germline gives CDR1 SGHNT, CDR2 YYREEE (reference sequence). CDR3 nucleotides: TGTGCCAGCAGCTTGGCCGGGACTAATGAAAAACTGTTTTTT. Its protein product is CASSLAGTNEKLFF.

The V gene is TRBV6-5, the J gene TRBJ2-5, with TRBD2 as a possible D gene (5 bases). With 0 bases removed from V and 5 bases from J, the gap between germline ends came to 16 bases. CDR3 length equals 16 residues. The germline V gene has CDR1 MNHEY and CDR2 SVGAGI. The CDR3 DNA follows: TGTGCCAGCAGTTACTCAAAGAGGGAGAGGAGCGAGACCCAGTACTTC. This encodes CASSYSKRERSETQYF.

The chain combines TRBV9 with TRBJ2-1; 8 nucleotides match TRBD2. Trimming took 3 bases from V and 3 from J; bases not matched to a gene: 5. This CDR3 comprises 15 residues. Germline-derived CDR1 and CDR2 are SGDLS and YYNGEE. This CDR3 is CASSATSDYYNEQFF. DNA of the CDR3: TGTGCCAGCAGCGCGACTAGCGACTACTACAATGAGCAGTTCTTC. Full variable domain (remainder filled in from reference TRBV9 and TRBJ2-1): DSGVTQTPKHLITATGQRVTLRCSPRSGDLSVYWYQQSLDQGLQFLIQYYNGEERAKGNILERFSAQQFPDLHSELNLSSLELGDSALYFCASSATSDYYNEQFFGPGTRLTVL.

Concerning this clone: A junction end diverges from the germline sequence, so it may reflect a read error. The V call is TRBV7-2, the J call TRBJ2-7, with D possibly matching TRBD1 (6 bases). CDR3 length equals 14 residues. In germline, CDR1 is SGHTA, CDR2 FQGNSA. As DNA, the CDR3 is TGTGCCAGCAGGTTAGCAGGGGTTGTCTACGAGCAGTACTTC. It translates to CASRLAGVVYEQYF.

This chain uses TRBV7-9 with TRBJ2-7; 13 nucleotides agree with TRBD2. The CDR3 is 16 residues long. V was pared by 4 bases and J by 5 bases, with 8 bases of the junction left unmatched. CDR1 is SEHNR, CDR2 FQNEAQ, per germline (reference sequence). CDR3: CASSSLLAGGPHEQYF. CDR3 in DNA: TGTGCCAGCAGCTCGTTACTAGCGGGAGGGCCCCACGAGCAGTACTTC.

The chain has TRBV3-1 (or the pseudogene TRBV3-2) and TRBJ1-2; 7 nucleotides agree with TRBD1. Unmatched junction bases numbered 12, after V lost 4 bases and J lost 7 bases. CDR3 size: 15 residues. Germline CDR1 reads LGHDT; CDR2 reads YNNKEL (reference sequence). The CDR3 reads CASSPSDRTVGGYTF. In nucleotides, the CDR3 is TGTGCCAGCAGCCCTTCGGACAGGACGGTGGGTGGCTACACCTTC.

The rearrangement joins TRBV12-5 to TRBJ2-1; the match to TRBD2 covers 9 bases. V shed 7 bases and J 0 bases; nucleotides not matched to a gene: 4. Germline CDR1 LGHNT, CDR2 FRNRAP. There are 15 residues in the CDR3. For the CDR3, the DNA is TGTGCTAGTGCGAGCGGGAGGAGCTCCTACAATGAGCAGTTCTTC. It yields the protein CASASGRSSYNEQFF.

The chain carries TRBV29-1 and TRBJ2-7; D gene ambiguous. Trimming removed 0 bases from V and 7 bases from J, with 16 bases in between. Germline V gives CDR1 SQVTM, CDR2 ANQGSEA. The CDR3 spans 14 residues. The CDR3 sequence is CSVEDSGLAGEQYF. The CDR3 DNA reads as TGCAGCGTTGAAGACAGTGGGCTCGCTGGGGAGCAGTACTTC.

The chain employs TRBV25-1 and TRBJ1-4; TRBD1 matches 7 bases. J was trimmed by 8 bases and V by 3 bases; bases with no gene match: 9. Germline CDR1 reads MGHDK; CDR2 reads SYGVNS. This CDR3 is 15 amino acids long. The CDR3 is CASSDSGQPGEKLFF. CDR3 nucleotide sequence: TGTGCCAGCAGTGACTCGGGACAGCCTGGAGAAAAACTGTTTTTT.

This rearrangement joins TRBV28 to TRBJ1-1; D is ambiguous. CDR1 MDHEN and CDR2 SYDVKM come from the germline V gene. V was trimmed by 5 bases and J by 8 bases, leaving 9 bases between them. CDR3 length equals 11 residues. The CDR3: CASSLMWEAFF. The CDR3 bases are TGTGCCAGCAGTCTAATGTGGGAAGCTTTCTTT.

This chain connects TRBV30 to TRBJ1-1, with D possibly matching TRBD1 (5 bases). Looked up from germline, CDR1 is GTSNPN and CDR2 is SVGIG (reference sequence). The CDR3 has 12 amino acids. V gave up 4 bases and J gave up 3 bases, with 9 bases separating them. This chain's CDR3 is CAWTAGYTEAFF. The CDR3 nucleotides read TGTGCCTGGACAGCAGGGTACACTGAAGCTTTCTTT.

The J gene is TRBJ1-1, the V gene TRBV5-8; 8 bases are shared with TRBD1. This CDR3 is 12 amino acids long. Germline CDR1 SGHTS, CDR2 YDEGEE. V was clipped by 2 bases and J by 12 bases; unmatched bases: 6. The CDR3 DNA follows: TGTGCCAGCAGCTTTAGCGGACAGGGCACTTTCTTT. Translated: CASSFSGQGTFF.

This clone showed up just once. J is TRBJ1-1 and V is TRBV4-2; 7 nucleotides line up with TRBD1. Germline V gives CDR1 LGHNA, CDR2 YNFKEQ. The junction had 11 bases not matched to a gene; V was cut back by 0 bases and J by 1 base. This CDR3 has 18 amino acids. The CDR3 sequence: CASSQDSSSGGRNTEAFF. Written as DNA, the CDR3 is TGTGCCAGCAGCCAAGATAGCTCGTCAGGGGGGCGGAACACTGAAGCTTTCTTT.

This clone was seen a single time. This sample also contains other DNA sequences that code for the same CDR3. J is TRBJ1-2 and V is TRBV5-4; 10 nucleotides match TRBD1. This CDR3 is built from 14 residues. With V trimmed by 3 bases and J by 4 bases, 3 bases remained unmatched. Germline V lookup: CDR1 SGHNT, CDR2 YYREEE (reference sequence). CDR3 residues: CASSSGTGVYGYTF. CDR3 nucleotides: TGTGCCAGCAGCTCCGGGACAGGGGTCTATGGCTACACCTTC.

The chain carries TRBV10-3 and TRBJ1-2; 10 bases match TRBD1. There are 16 residues in the CDR3. Unmatched junction bases numbered 8, after V lost 4 bases and J lost 3 bases. Germline V gene sequence: CDR1 ENHRY, CDR2 SYGVKD. CDR3 bases: TGTGCCATCAGTGGCCTGGGACAGGGGAATGACTATGGCTACACCTTC. Translating gives CAISGLGQGNDYGYTF.

The rearrangement joins TRBV10-3 to TRBJ2-7, with D perhaps TRBD2 (5 bases). Trimming took 6 bases from V and 3 from J, leaving 9 bases between them. CDR1 ENHRY and CDR2 SYGVKD come from the germline V gene. The CDR3 extends over 12 amino acids. The CDR3 region is CAIRDSDYEQYF. In DNA, the CDR3 is TGTGCCATCAGGGACTCTGACTACGAGCAGTACTTC.

This clone came up once. This chain uses TRBV7-9 with TRBJ1-4; TRBD1 aligns across 7 bases. V lost 5 bases to trimming and J lost 14 bases; unmatched junction nucleotides: 8. CDR1 is SEHNR, CDR2 FQNEAQ, per germline (reference sequence). CDR3 length: 12 amino acids. CDR3 sequence (DNA): TGTGCCAGCAGCCTTGACAGGGAAGGCCTGTTTTTT. Its protein is CASSLDREGLFF.

The rearrangement joins TRBV5-1 to TRBJ2-3; D ambiguous. The germline V and J ends were trimmed by 0 bases and 2 bases, with 13 bases remaining between them. The germline V gene encodes CDR1 SGHRS and CDR2 YFSETQ. The CDR3 is made up of 16 amino acids. CDR3 in DNA: TGCGCCAGCAGCTTGGTCCCCGAGGTCGCCACAGATACGCAGTATTTT. It is translated as CASSLVPEVATDTQYF.

This clone was picked up one time. The genes are TRBV5-1 and TRBJ2-3; 10 bases align to TRBD2. Per germline, CDR1 SGHRS and CDR2 YFSETQ. The CDR3 length is 15 residues. Trimming at V came to 7 bases and at J to 3 bases, leaving 8 bases not matched to a gene. In DNA form, the CDR3 reads TGCGCCAGCCAATATCTAGCGGGAGCAACAGATACGCAGTATTTT. Translation: CASQYLAGATDTQYF.

The chain has TRBV4-3 and TRBJ2-7, with TRBD2 matching 14 bases. The CDR3 consists of 15 residues. In germline, CDR1 is LGHNA, CDR2 YSLEER. Trimming cost V 3 bases and J 2 bases; bases outside gene matches: 0. The CDR3 nucleotides read TGCGCCAGCAGCCAGGGACTAGCGGGGGCCTACGAGCAGTACTTC. This encodes CASSQGLAGAYEQYF.

In its sample, this clone was seen once. The chain carries TRBV30 and TRBJ1-2; D is uncertain. With 1 base removed from V and 0 bases from J, the gap between germline ends came to 9 bases. This CDR3 has 14 residues. CDR1 is GTSNPN and CDR2 is SVGIG in the germline V gene (reference sequence). The DNA of the CDR3 is TGTGCCTGGAGTGCTGACTCCACTAACTATGGCTACACCTTC. Translating gives CAWSADSTNYGYTF.

This clone was detected only once. This chain joins TRBV2 and TRBJ1-5, with TRBD1 matching over 8 bases. Germline CDR1 is SNHLY and CDR2 is FYNNEI. Losses at the gene ends were 6 bases for V and 6 bases for J; bases not matched to a gene: 7. The CDR3 contains 14 residues. The CDR3 region is CASRATGAGQPQHF. In DNA, the CDR3 is TGTGCCAGCAGAGCGACAGGGGCAGGTCAGCCCCAGCATTTT.

This clone was seen a handful of times. The rearrangement links TRBV30 to TRBJ1-5; a possible D gene is TRBD1 (5 bases). Germline CDR1 reads GTSNPN; CDR2 reads SVGIG (reference sequence). There are 13 residues in the CDR3. V dropped 4 bases and J dropped 8 bases, with 15 bases sitting between them. This CDR3 is CAWNSGSGEPQHF. Written as DNA, the CDR3 is TGTGCCTGGAACTCAGGGTCGGGGGAGCCCCAGCATTTT.